This is a list of T cell receptor beta chains from one sample in a study of cytomegalovirus exposure and HLA in healthy donors. TCRdb's table, derived via immunoSEQ multiplex PCR, lists solely in-frame clones and lacks some. The sample lists roughly 130,000 clones; 74% were seen once. What was sequenced was PBMCs. The receptors come from a young man in good health and CMV-seropositive. CDR3s include the opening cysteine and the closing phenylalanine or tryptophan. D genes are given only for firm matches. Only some rows state a clone size, as once, few, many or a class for expanded clones.

J,V,size,D,DNA,CDR3
TRBJ2-3,TRBV5-1,.,TRBD2,TGCGCCAGCAGCTTGATCGGACTAGATCCGGCAGATACGCAGTATTTT,CASSLIGLDPADTQYF
TRBJ2-2,TRBV10-3,.,TRBD1,TGTGCCATCAGTGAGTCCGGACAGGGAATCGGGGAGCTGTTTTTT,CAISESGQGIGELFF
TRBJ2-7,TRBV18,.,.,TGTGCCAGCTCACCTGGGCAATCCTACGAGCAGTACTTC,CASSPGQSYEQYF
TRBJ1-5,TRBV7-2,.,.,TGTGCCAGCAGCCTCAGAAGCAATCAGCCCCAGCATTTT,CASSLRSNQPQHF
TRBJ1-2,TRBV9,.,.,TGTGCCAGCAGCTCCAGAGGCAGGGGAGTGGGAGGCTACACCTTC,CASSSRGRGVGGYTF
TRBJ1-1,TRBV19,.,.,TGTGCCAGTATGAAGAGGAACACTGAAGCTTTCTTT,CASMKRNTEAFF
TRBJ1-1,TRBV5-1,.,TRBD1,TGCGCCAGCAGCCCACAGGGGAGTGGAACTGAAGCTTTCTTT,CASSPQGSGTEAFF
TRBJ1-4,TRBV5-8,.,.,TGTGCCAGCACCCCATGGCACGGGGTGCGGGGTACGTATGAAAAACTGTTTTTT,CASTPWHGVRGTYEKLFF
TRBJ1-1,TRBV5-6,.,.,TGTGCCAGCAGCTTGGGCAGGGTAGCTTTCTTT,CASSLGRVAFF
TRBJ2-1,TRBV2,.,.,TGTGCCAGCAGTGAAGATCTTCGGAGCGGCAATGAGCAGTTCTTC,CASSEDLRSGNEQFF
TRBJ2-1,TRBV5-8,.,.,TGTGCCAGCAAGGGACTTCGTTACAATGAGCAGTTCTTC,CASKGLRYNEQFF
TRBJ2-7,TRBV14,.,.,TGTGCCAGCAGCCGCTACAGGGAGGGCGGCGAGCAGTACTTC,CASSRYREGGEQYF
TRBJ2-7,TRBV5-6,.,.,TGTGCCAGCAGAAGGCAGGGGGGCTCCTACGAGCAGTACTTC,CASRRQGGSYEQYF
TRBJ1-2,TRBV30,.,.,TGTGCCTGGAGTGCACATACTCCAGGGGGCTACACCTTC,CAWSAHTPGGYTF
TRBJ1-5,TRBV4-1,.,.,TGCGCCAGCAGCCAAGATTCGCGTCCGGACATAAGCAATCAGCCCCAGCATTTT,CASSQDSRPDISNQPQHF
TRBJ1-1,TRBV5-1,.,.,TGCGCCAGCAGCTCTGGTTCCATGGTCGGAGCCTTTGACACTGAAGCTTTCTTT,CASSSGSMVGAFDTEAFF
TRBJ1-2,TRBV7-8,.,TRBD1,TGTGCCAGCAGCGAACAGGGGGCGCGGTTGGGTGGCTACACCTTC,CASSEQGARLGGYTF
TRBJ1-5,TRBV2,.,.,TGTGCCAGCAGGGTGGACAGAAATCAGCCCCAGCATTTT,CASRVDRNQPQHF
TRBJ2-7,TRBV7-2,.,.,TGTGCCAGCAGCTTGTCAGGGGGGTCTTCCTACGAGCAGTACTTC,CASSLSGGSSYEQYF
TRBJ2-7,TRBV6-5,.,.,TGTGCCAGCAGTTACTCGTCGGCGGTCGGGAGCTACGAGCAGTACTTC,CASSYSSAVGSYEQYF
TRBJ2-7,TRBV7-2,.,.,TGTGCCAGCAGCTTCAAGCCTACCGGGACACAGTACTTC,CASSFKPTGTQYF
TRBJ2-7,TRBV19,.,TRBD1,TGTGCCAGCTCCGGGACAGGGGCCTACGAGCAGTACTTC,CASSGTGAYEQYF
TRBJ1-1,TRBV5-1,.,.,TGCGCCAGCAGCTTAAACCAGGGCACTGAAGCTTTCTTT,CASSLNQGTEAFF
TRBJ1-3,TRBV5-1,.,.,TGCGCCAGCAGCTTGACCGAGAGAAACACCATATATTTT,CASSLTERNTIYF
TRBJ2-5,TRBV9,.,.,TGTGCCAGCAGCTTCGACAGGCGGGGAGGGCAAGAGACCCAGTACTTC,CASSFDRRGGQETQYF
TRBJ2-5,TRBV4-2,.,.,TGTGCCAGCAGCCAAGAGAGCCTTGAAGAGACCCAGTACTTC,CASSQESLEETQYF
TRBJ1-1,TRBV28,.,.,TGTGCCAGCTCGAGGTGGCAGGGTGGTAAGAACACTGAAGCTTTCTTT,CASSRWQGGKNTEAFF
TRBJ2-5,TRBV2,few,.,TGTGCCAGTAGAGACATGGCGGGGCGCCAAGAGACCCAGTACTTC,CASRDMAGRQETQYF
TRBJ2-3,TRBV9,.,.,TGTGCCAGCAGCGTAACGTCCGGGCGGGCAGATACGCAGTATTTT,CASSVTSGRADTQYF
TRBJ1-4,TRBV5-8,.,TRBD1,TGTGCCAGCAGCTATGGACAGGGGGGAACGGGTAATGAAAAACTGTTTTTT,CASSYGQGGTGNEKLFF
TRBJ1-6,TRBV5-1,.,TRBD1,TGCGCCAGCAGCTCCAAAGACAGGGAAAATTCACCCCTCCACTTT,CASSSKDRENSPLHF
TRBJ1-4,TRBV25-1,.,.,TGTGCCAGCAGTGAATATAGGGACTCATCAACTAATGAAAAACTGTTTTTT,CASSEYRDSSTNEKLFF
TRBJ2-7,TRBV7-2,once,TRBD2,TGTGCCAGCAGCTTAACGTTTAGCGGGGGCAGCTCCTACGAGCAGTACTTC,CASSLTFSGGSSYEQYF
TRBJ2-3,TRBV9,.,.,TGTGCCAGCAGCCCCCCCCGTGAGGATACGCAGTATTTT,CASSPPREDTQYF
TRBJ2-7,TRBV2,once,.,TGTGCCAGCAGCGTAGGGGTCTACGAGCAGTACTTC,CASSVGVYEQYF
TRBJ1-4,TRBV5-1,.,.,TGCGCCAGCAGCTATGGACTCCGGGACACGGATGAAAAACTGTTTTTT,CASSYGLRDTDEKLFF
TRBJ1-4,TRBV7-9,.,TRBD1,TGTGCCAGCAGCCCCCTGGACAGGGGTGAAAAACTGTTTTTT,CASSPLDRGEKLFF
TRBJ2-1,TRBV25-1,once,TRBD1,TGTGCCAGCAGGGGGACAGCCTACAATGAGCAGTTCTTC,CASRGTAYNEQFF
TRBJ1-2,TRBV18,.,.,TGTGCCAGCTCACCACCCGCGAGGGAGTATGGCTACACCTTC,CASSPPAREYGYTF
TRBJ2-7,TRBV5-5,.,.,TGTGCCAGCAGCTTGGTCGGAGGTCCCTACGAGCAGTACTTC,CASSLVGGPYEQYF
TRBJ2-1,TRBV4-3,.,.,TGCGCCAGCAGCCATCGGGTGGGCTACAATGAGCAGTTCTTC,CASSHRVGYNEQFF
TRBJ2-1,TRBV6-1,.,TRBD2,TGTGCCAGCAGTGGGACTAGCGGGAGCCCCAATGAGCAGTTCTTC,CASSGTSGSPNEQFF
TRBJ1-1,TRBV29-1,once,TRBD1,TGCAGCGTTGGGGGGGACAGGGGGAAGAACACTGAAGCTTTCTTT,CSVGGDRGKNTEAFF
TRBJ1-5,TRBV30,.,.,TGTGCCTGGAGTGAGGAGGAGGGGTTGGGCAATCAGCCCCAGCATTTT,CAWSEEEGLGNQPQHF
TRBJ2-7,TRBV10-3,.,.,TGTGCCAAACCGGGACACGGATCCTACGAGCAGTACTTC,CAKPGHGSYEQYF
TRBJ2-5,TRBV25-1,.,TRBD2,TGTGCCAGCAGTGAACCGGGACTAGCTACCCAAGAGACCCAGTACTTC,CASSEPGLATQETQYF
TRBJ1-5,TRBV19,.,TRBD1,TGTGCCAGCAGAATTCAAGGGGCCAGGGGGCAGCCCCAGCATTTT,CASRIQGARGQPQHF
TRBJ1-6,TRBV5-1,.,.,TGCGCCAGCAGCTTGGGAGCAAAGTATAATTCACCCCTCCACTTT,CASSLGAKYNSPLHF
TRBJ1-4,TRBV7-3,few,.,TGTGCCAGCAGCTTATATCCTAATGAAAAACTGTTTTTT,CASSLYPNEKLFF
TRBJ2-4,TRBV14,.,.,TGTGCCAGCTTTGGGCAGGGGACCAAAAACATTCAGTACTTC,CASFGQGTKNIQYF